This T cell receptor (beta chain) was observed in a study of T cell repertoires in ileal Crohn's disease. The time point was: neoterminal ileum biopsy at postoperative endoscopy, about 6 months after surgery. Profiled with immunoSEQ multiplex PCR; TCRdb holds only in-frame clones, not every one. Of approximately 13,000 clones listed, around 80% are singletons. The CDR3 contains 13 residues. The germline V and J ends were trimmed by 2 bases and 4 bases, with 6 bases remaining between them. Germline CDR1 is LNHDA and CDR2 is SQIVND (reference sequence). A note on this clone: Its antigen is not known. Distinct nucleotide sequences in the sample also encode this CDR3.

Study findings and constraints: Active smokers at surgery had more clonal expansions than non-smokers. Compared with CD4 T cells, sorted CD8 cells carried more expanded clones.

Material for sequencing was ileal tissue. This chain joins TRBV19 and TRBJ1-3; D remains unclear. The sequence was obtained from an adult with Crohn's disease. CDR3 region: CASSIRSGNTIYF. The CDR3, as DNA: TGTGCCAGTAGTATACGGTCCGGAAACACCATATATTTT.